This section outlines one T cell receptor (beta chain) sequence together with its context. Its antigen remains unknown. Naive CD8 cells, CD45RO-negative and positively selected for CCR7, excluded terminally differentiated effector memory CD45RA+ cells. Deep-level settings were used for running the assay. It was approximately 0.2 ug DNA, about 30,000 T cell genomes, that sorted-subset replicate PCRs used. TCRdb's copy holds only in-frame clones and misses some; the assay was immunoSEQ multiplex PCR. The sample lists under 2,000,000 clones; around 96% were seen once. CDR3 size: 15 residues. These data originate in a study of shared clonotypes between healthy human individuals. Study findings and constraints: Memory subsets had estimated richness that was generally smaller than that of naive subsets. Sampling was confined to blood; repertoires within tissues likely differ.

The chain carries TRBV12-2 and TRBJ1-6. TRBV12-2 is deemed a pseudogene. Sample: naive CD8+ T cells sorted from blood. This sequence was found in a man aged 18 to 30 in good health. CDR3 nucleotides: TGTGCAAGTCGCTTTAAACTCTCCTATAATTCACCCCTCCACTTT. This codes for CASRFKLSYNSPLHF.